These 13 T cell receptor beta chains share one sample of origin, sequenced in a study of T-cell reconstitution after alpha-beta-depleted transplantation in children listed by TCRdb under 2016. The treatment or condition label, read with the paper, signifies: allogeneic hematopoietic cell transplantation with graft depleted of TCRalphabeta T cells and CD19 B cells. Library prep was done by PCR. The listed sequencing device is Illumina HiSeq 2500. To normalize quantification of the TCRbeta repertoire, the TCR libraries were built with molecular barcoding that relied on unique molecular identifiers. TCRdb's own reprocessing of the public reads used fastp at Q25 and MiXCR and kept productive beta chains. Identical CDR3 protein sequences are pooled into one entry, listed with their most common genes and DNA. In all, the sample holds about 490,000 distinct CDR3 sequences, and about 10% of those were seen once. The ten largest clones add up to about 2.1% of the sample.

The specimen comprised PBMCs, sampled before TCRalphabeta/CD19-depleted stem cell transplant. The receptors originated from a child aged 2-15 years with inherited bone marrow failure, due to receive a stem cell transplant.

In its sample, this clonotype was seen many times. This CDR3 is CASSYEGFYGYTF. CDR3 nucleotide sequence: TGTGCCAGCAGTTACGAGGGGTTCTATGGCTACACCTTC. The V and J genes are TRBV6-2 or TRBV6-3 and TRBJ1-2; D possibly corresponds to TRBD1 (5 bases). This CDR3 is built from 13 residues. V was pared by 2 bases and J by 4 bases, with 8 bases between. CDR1 and CDR2 from the germline V gene are MNHEY and SVGEGT.

This clonotype has at least ten counts. The V gene is TRBV7-8, the J gene TRBJ2-3; either TRBD1 or TRBD2 may supply D (5 bases each). The CDR3 runs 16 residues. Trimming removed 2 bases from V and 4 bases from J, with 16 bases in between. Germline V gives CDR1 SGHVS, CDR2 FQNEAQ. CDR3 protein: CASSLSSWQGADTQYF. CDR3 DNA: TGTGCCAGCAGCTTAAGTTCTTGGCAGGGAGCAGATACGCAGTATTTT.

This clonotype came up many times. The J gene is TRBJ2-2, the V gene TRBV6-6; no clear D gene. The CDR3 length is 12 residues. The germline V and J ends were trimmed by 8 bases and 5 bases, with 9 bases remaining between them. Germline CDR1 is MNHNY and CDR2 is SVGAGI (reference sequence). CDR3 in amino acids: CASGVGTGELFF. CDR3 sequence (DNA): TGTGCCAGCGGGGTGGGAACCGGGGAGCTGTTTTTT.

The chain couples TRBV27 to TRBJ2-1; 11 bases line up with TRBD2. After removal of 4 bases from V and 7 bases from J, the junction contained 9 bases not matched to a gene. The germline CDR1 and CDR2 sequences are MNHEY and SMNVEV (reference sequence). This CDR3 region has 16 residues. In nucleotides, the CDR3 is TGTGCCAGCAGTTCAACCACTAGCGGGAGAACTAATGAGCAGTTCTTC. This sequence encodes CASSSTTSGRTNEQFF.

In its sample, this clonotype was seen a few times. The chain joins TRBV9 to TRBJ2-5, with TRBD2 identical over 7 bases. In germline, CDR1 is SGDLS, CDR2 YYNGEE. Unmatched junction bases numbered 9, after V lost 0 bases and J lost 7 bases. The CDR3 runs to 15 residues. The CDR3 nucleotides are TGTGCCAGCAGCGTAGGCGGGAGCCTCAGTGGGACCCAGTACTTC. This codes for CASSVGGSLSGTQYF.

This rearrangement joins TRBV6-2 or TRBV6-3 to TRBJ2-1, with D tentatively TRBD2 (6 bases). This CDR3 has 15 amino acids. Germline V CDR1 and CDR2: MNHEY, SVGEGT. The V gene lost 5 bases and the J gene lost 0 bases, with 11 bases spanning the gap. The CDR3, as DNA: TGTGCCAGCAGTCCTAGGAGGGCCTCCTACAATGAGCAGTTCTTC. It specifies CASSPRRASYNEQFF.

This clonotype was seen repeatedly, ten times or more. The CDR3 spells CASSFGASSYNEQFF. The CDR3 bases are TGTGCCAGCAGCTTCGGCGCTAGCTCCTACAATGAGCAGTTCTTC. The V gene is TRBV11-2, the J gene TRBJ2-1; D call uncertain. The CDR3 totals 15 residues. V lost 3 bases and J 0 bases, leaving 9 bases between the germline ends. The germline V gene has CDR1 SGHAT and CDR2 FQNNGV.

At least ten counts were recorded for this clonotype. This chain links TRBV7-9 with TRBJ1-2; D is possibly TRBD1 (6 bases). CDR3 length: 16 residues. V lost 0 bases to trimming and J lost 3 bases, with 14 bases between them. Germline V gene lookup returns CDR1 SEHNR and CDR2 FQNEAQ (reference sequence). The chain's CDR3 is CASSLALRQVDYGYTF. The CDR3 coding sequence is TGTGCCAGCAGCTTAGCGCTCCGACAGGTCGACTATGGCTACACCTTC.

The rearrangement joins TRBV6-2 or TRBV6-3 to TRBJ2-1; no definite D call. The V and J ends lost 7 bases and 7 bases respectively, with 14 bases between them. This CDR3 has 13 amino acids. Germline CDR1 is MNHEY and CDR2 is SVGEGT. CDR3 DNA: TGTGCCAGCATTTCCCCCTCTCGGAATGAGCAGTTCTTC. This sequence encodes CASISPSRNEQFF.

The sample holds many counts of this clonotype. The chain couples TRBV29-1 to TRBJ2-7; 13 bases match TRBD2. Trimming cost V 5 bases and J 5 bases; bases outside gene matches: 12. There are 16 residues in the CDR3. The germline V gene encodes CDR1 SQVTM and CDR2 ANQGSEA. The CDR3 is CSVIPGTSGNLNEQYF. The CDR3 DNA is TGCAGCGTTATCCCCGGGACTAGCGGGAATCTGAACGAGCAGTACTTC.

V is TRBV6-5 and J is TRBJ1-1; unclear D gene. Trimming cost V 3 bases and J 5 bases, with 10 bases left between them. CDR1 is MNHEY, CDR2 SVGAGI, per germline. The CDR3 runs 13 residues. CDR3 nucleotides: TGTGCCAGCAGTTATGAATCATTAACTGAAGCTTTCTTT. Translated: CASSYESLTEAFF.

This clonotype was seen ten or more times. The chain's CDR3 is CSASRGSSYNEQFF. As DNA, the CDR3 is TGCAGTGCTAGCCGGGGAAGCTCCTACAATGAGCAGTTCTTC. This chain uses TRBV20-1 with TRBJ2-1; perhaps TRBD2 as D (5 bases). The CDR3 covers 14 residues. Trimming pared 3 bases from V and 0 bases from J, leaving 9 bases between. CDR1 and CDR2 from the germline V gene are DFQATT and SNEGSKA (reference sequence).

J is TRBJ1-2 and V is TRBV20-1, with D possibly matching TRBD1 (6 bases). The length of the CDR3 is 14 residues. V lost 0 bases to trimming and J lost 5 bases, with 13 bases between them. Per germline, CDR1 DFQATT and CDR2 SNEGSKA (reference sequence). In DNA form, the CDR3 reads TGCAGTGCTAGAGACATAAGGACAGTTTATGGCTACACCTTC. It codes for CSARDIRTVYGYTF.